The clone carrying this TCR beta chain was found once. The data were taken from a study of blood T cell repertoires in COVID-19. Whole-study context: The United States, Italy and Spain provided the acute and convalescent COVID-19 samples. Nucleic acid was either cDNA or gDNA, and it came from T cells, B-cell-depleted T cells, or PBMCs.

CDR3 size: 14 residues. CDR1 and CDR2 from the germline V gene are SGHNT and YENEEA. V lost 6 bases to trimming and J lost 10 bases; unmatched junction nucleotides: 8. How the authors handled the data: Nucleated cell number was recorded as an estimate derived from reference gene primer amplification. Here immunoSEQ multiplex PCR was the method, and the copy in TCRdb shows in-frame clones only, minus some. V and J calls and clone size are copied from that table; D and trimming were computed from the DNA. The sample holds approximately 170,000 clones; 86% are singletons and the top ten take 7% to 8%. Input material: peripheral blood. This sequence was found in a woman aged 80 or over in a cohort sampled during active or convalescent COVID-19. The chain uses TRBV11-3 and TRBJ2-1; 11 bases align to TRBD2. The CDR3 here is CASSSEGLAEEQFF. DNA for the CDR3: TGTGCCAGCAGTAGTGAGGGACTAGCGGAAGAGCAGTTCTTC. The complete variable domain, with remaining parts taken from reference TRBV11-3 and TRBJ2-1, reads EAGVVQSPRYKIIEKKQPVAFWCNPISGHNTLYWYLQNLGQGPELLIRYENEEAVDDSQLPKDRFSAERLKGVDSTLKIQPAELGDSAVYLCASSSEGLAEEQFFGPGTRLTVL.